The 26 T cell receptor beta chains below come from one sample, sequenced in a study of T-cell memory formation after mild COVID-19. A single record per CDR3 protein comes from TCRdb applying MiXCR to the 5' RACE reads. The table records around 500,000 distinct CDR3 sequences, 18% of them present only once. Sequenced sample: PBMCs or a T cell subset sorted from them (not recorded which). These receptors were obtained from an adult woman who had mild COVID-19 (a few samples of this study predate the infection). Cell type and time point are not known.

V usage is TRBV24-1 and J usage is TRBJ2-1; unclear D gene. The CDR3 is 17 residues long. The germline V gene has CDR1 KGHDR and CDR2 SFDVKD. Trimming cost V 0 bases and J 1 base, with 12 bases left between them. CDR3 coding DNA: TGTGCCACCAGTGATTTGGGCCGACGCCGGTCCTACAATGAGCAGTTCTTC. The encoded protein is CATSDLGRRRSYNEQFF.

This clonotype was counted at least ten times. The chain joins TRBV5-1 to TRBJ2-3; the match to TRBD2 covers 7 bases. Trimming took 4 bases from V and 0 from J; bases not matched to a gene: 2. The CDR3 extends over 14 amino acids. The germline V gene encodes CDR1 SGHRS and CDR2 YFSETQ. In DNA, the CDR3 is TGCGCCAGCAGCCGGGGGGACAGCACAGATACGCAGTATTTT. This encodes CASSRGDSTDTQYF. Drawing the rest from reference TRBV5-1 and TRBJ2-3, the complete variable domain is KAGVTQTPRYLIKTRGQQVTLSCSPISGHRSVSWYQQTPGQGLQFLFEYFSETQRNKGNFPGRFSGRQFSNSRSEMNVSTLELGDSALYLCASSRGDSTDTQYFGPGTRLTVL.

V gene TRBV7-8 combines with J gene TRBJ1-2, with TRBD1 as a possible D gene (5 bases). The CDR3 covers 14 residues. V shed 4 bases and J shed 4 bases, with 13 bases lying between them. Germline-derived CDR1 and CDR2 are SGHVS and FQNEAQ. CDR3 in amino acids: CASSSGGVSYGYTF. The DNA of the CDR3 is TGTGCCAGCAGCTCCGGAGGGGTTTCCTATGGCTACACCTTC.

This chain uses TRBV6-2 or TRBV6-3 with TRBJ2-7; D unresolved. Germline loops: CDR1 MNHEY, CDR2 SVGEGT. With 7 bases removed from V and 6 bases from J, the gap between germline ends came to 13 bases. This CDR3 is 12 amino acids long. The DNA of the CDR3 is TGTGCCAGCAAAGAAGGACGTCGCGAGCAGTACTTC. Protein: CASKEGRREQYF.

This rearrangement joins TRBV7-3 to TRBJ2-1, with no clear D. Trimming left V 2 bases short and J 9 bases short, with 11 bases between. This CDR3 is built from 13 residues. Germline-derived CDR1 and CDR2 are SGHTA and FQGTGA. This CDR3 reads CASSLSSVAEQFF. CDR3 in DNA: TGTGCCAGCAGCTTATCTTCGGTGGCTGAGCAGTTCTTC.

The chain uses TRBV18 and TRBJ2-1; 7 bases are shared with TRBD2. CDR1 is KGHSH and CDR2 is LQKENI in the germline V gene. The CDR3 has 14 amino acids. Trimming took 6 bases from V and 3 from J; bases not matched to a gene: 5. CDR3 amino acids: CASSGGSFYNEQFF. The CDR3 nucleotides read TGTGCCAGCTCGGGCGGGAGCTTCTACAATGAGCAGTTCTTC.

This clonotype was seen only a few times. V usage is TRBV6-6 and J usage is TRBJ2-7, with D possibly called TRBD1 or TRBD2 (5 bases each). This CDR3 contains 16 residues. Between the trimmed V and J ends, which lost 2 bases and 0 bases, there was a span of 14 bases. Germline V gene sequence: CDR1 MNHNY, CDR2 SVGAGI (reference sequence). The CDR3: CASSYGELRGSYEQYF. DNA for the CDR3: TGTGCCAGCAGTTACGGGGAATTGAGGGGCTCCTACGAGCAGTACTTC.

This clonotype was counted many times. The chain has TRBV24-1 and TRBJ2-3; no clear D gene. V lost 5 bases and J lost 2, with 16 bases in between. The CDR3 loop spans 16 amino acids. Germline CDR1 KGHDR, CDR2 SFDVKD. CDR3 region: CATSGIGRAYTDTQYF. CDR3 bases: TGTGCCACCAGTGGGATAGGACGGGCGTACACAGATACGCAGTATTTT.

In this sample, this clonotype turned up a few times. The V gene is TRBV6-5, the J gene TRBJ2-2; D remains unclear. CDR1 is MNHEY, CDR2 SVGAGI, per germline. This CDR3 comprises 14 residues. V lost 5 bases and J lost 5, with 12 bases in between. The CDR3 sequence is CASSTRLWTGELFF. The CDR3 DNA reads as TGTGCCAGCAGTACCAGGTTGTGGACCGGGGAGCTGTTTTTT.

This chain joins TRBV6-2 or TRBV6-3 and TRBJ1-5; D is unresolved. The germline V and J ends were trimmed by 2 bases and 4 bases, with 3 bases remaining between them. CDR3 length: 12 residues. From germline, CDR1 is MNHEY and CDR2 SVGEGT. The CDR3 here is CASSYLNQPQHF. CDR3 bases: TGTGCCAGCAGTTACCTGAATCAGCCCCAGCATTTT.

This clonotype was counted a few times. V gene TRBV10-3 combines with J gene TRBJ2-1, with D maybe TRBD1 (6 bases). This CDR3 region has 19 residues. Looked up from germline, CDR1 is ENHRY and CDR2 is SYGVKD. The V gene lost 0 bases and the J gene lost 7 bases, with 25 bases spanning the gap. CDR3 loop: CAISESKGRGIWFENEQFF. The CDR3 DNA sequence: TGTGCCATCAGTGAGTCAAAAGGCAGGGGTATATGGTTCGAGAATGAGCAGTTCTTC.

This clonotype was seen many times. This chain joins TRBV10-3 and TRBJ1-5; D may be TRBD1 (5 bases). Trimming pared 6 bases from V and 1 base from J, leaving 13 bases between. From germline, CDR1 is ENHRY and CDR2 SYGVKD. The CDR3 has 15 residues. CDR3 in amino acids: CAISQGLESNQPQHF. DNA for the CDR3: TGTGCCATCAGCCAGGGACTGGAAAGCAATCAGCCCCAGCATTTT.

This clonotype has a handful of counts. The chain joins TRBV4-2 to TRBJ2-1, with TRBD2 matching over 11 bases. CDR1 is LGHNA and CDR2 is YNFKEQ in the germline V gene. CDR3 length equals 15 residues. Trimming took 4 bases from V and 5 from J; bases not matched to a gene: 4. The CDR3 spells CASSLAGGTNNEQFF. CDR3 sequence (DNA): TGTGCCAGCAGCCTAGCGGGGGGGACTAACAATGAGCAGTTCTTC.

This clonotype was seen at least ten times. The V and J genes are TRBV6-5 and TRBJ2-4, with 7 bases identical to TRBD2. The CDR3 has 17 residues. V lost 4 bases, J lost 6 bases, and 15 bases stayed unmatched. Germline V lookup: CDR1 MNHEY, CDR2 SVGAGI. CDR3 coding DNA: TGTGCCAGCAGTTCCAGGACTAGGGGAAAGCTGTTAAACATTCAGTACTTC. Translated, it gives CASSSRTRGKLLNIQYF.

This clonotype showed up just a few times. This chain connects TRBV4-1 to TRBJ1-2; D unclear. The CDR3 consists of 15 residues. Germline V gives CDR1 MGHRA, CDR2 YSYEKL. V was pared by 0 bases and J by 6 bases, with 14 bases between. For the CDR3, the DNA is TGCGCCAGCAGCCAAGATAGTGCAGTTGCTGATGGCTACACCTTC. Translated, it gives CASSQDSAVADGYTF.

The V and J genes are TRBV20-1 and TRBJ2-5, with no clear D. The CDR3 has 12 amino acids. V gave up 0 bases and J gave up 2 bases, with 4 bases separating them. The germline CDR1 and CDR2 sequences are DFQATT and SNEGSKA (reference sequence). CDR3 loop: CSARDTQETQYF. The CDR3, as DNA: TGCAGTGCTAGAGACACACAAGAGACCCAGTACTTC.

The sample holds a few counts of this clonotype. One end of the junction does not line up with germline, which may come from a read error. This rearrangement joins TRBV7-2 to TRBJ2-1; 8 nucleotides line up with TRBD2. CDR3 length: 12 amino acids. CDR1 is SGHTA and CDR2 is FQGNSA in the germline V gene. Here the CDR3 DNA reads TGTGCCAGCAGCTTAGACGGGAGGGCCCTCCATTGG. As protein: CASSLDGRALHW.

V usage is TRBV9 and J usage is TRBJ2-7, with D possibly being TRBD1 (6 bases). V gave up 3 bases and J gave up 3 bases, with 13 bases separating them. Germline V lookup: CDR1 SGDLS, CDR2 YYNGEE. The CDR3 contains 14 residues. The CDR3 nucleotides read TGTGCCAGCAGCGAGGGGCCGACAGGCTACGAGCAGTACTTC. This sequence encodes CASSEGPTGYEQYF.

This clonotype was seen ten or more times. CDR3 coding DNA: TGCAGTGCTCGGGTACAACAGGGAACTAGCGGGAGGTACACCGGGGAGCTGTTTTTT. It translates to CSARVQQGTSGRYTGELFF. The gene calls are TRBV20-1 and TRBJ2-2, with 12 positions matching TRBD2. The CDR3 has 19 residues. Germline CDR1 reads DFQATT; CDR2 reads SNEGSKA (reference sequence). J lost 3 bases, V lost 5 bases, and 16 bases had no gene match.

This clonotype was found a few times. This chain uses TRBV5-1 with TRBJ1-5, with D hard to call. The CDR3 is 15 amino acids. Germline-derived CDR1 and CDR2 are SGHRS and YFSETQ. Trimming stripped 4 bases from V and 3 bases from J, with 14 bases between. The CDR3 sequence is CASSPVGAANQPQHF. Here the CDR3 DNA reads TGCGCCAGCAGCCCCGTGGGAGCCGCCAATCAGCCCCAGCATTTT.

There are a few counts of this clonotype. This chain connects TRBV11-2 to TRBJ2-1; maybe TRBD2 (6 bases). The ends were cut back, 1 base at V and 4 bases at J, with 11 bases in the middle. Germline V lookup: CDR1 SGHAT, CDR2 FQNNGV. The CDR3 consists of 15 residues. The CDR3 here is CASSLAGDGYNEQFF. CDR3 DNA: TGTGCCAGCAGCTTAGCGGGAGACGGTTACAATGAGCAGTTCTTC.

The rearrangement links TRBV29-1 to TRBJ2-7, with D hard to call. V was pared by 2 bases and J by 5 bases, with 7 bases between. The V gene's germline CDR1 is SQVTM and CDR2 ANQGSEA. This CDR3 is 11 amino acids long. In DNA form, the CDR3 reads TGCAGCGTTGAAAAAGATGACGAGCAGTACTTC. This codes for CSVEKDDEQYF.

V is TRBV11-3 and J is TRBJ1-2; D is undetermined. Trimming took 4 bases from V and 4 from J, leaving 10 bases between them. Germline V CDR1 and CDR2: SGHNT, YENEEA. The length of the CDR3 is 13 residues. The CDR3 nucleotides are TGTGCCAGCAGCTCGGGGAGACGCTATGGCTACACCTTC. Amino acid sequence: CASSSGRRYGYTF. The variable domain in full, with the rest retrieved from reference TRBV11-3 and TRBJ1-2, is EAGVVQSPRYKIIEKKQPVAFWCNPISGHNTLYWYLQNLGQGPELLIRYENEEAVDDSQLPKDRFSAERLKGVDSTLKIQPAELGDSAVYLCASSSGRRYGYTFGSGTRLTVV.

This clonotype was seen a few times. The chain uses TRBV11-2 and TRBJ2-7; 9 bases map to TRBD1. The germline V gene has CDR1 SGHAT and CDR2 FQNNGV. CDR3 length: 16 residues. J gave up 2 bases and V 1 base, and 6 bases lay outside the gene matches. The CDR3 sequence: CASSLGRTGDTYEQYF. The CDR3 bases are TGTGCCAGCAGCTTAGGTCGGACAGGGGATACCTACGAGCAGTACTTC.

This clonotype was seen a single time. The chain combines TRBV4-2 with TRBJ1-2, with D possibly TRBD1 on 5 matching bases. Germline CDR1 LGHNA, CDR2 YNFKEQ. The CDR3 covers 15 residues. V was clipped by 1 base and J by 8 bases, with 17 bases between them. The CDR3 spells CASSQVEGQGRGYTF. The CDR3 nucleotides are TGTGCCAGCAGCCAAGTAGAGGGCCAGGGACGGGGCTACACCTTC.

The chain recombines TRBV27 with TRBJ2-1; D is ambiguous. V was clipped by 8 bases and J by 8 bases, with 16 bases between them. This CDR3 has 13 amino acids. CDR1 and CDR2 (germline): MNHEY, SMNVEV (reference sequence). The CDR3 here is CASRRTWADEQFF. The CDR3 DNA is TGTGCCAGCCGAAGGACCTGGGCGGATGAGCAGTTCTTC.